This T cell receptor (beta chain) appears in the sequencing data of a study of a mutant IDH1 vaccine in newly diagnosed glioma. Whole-study context: Week 47 marked visit V13, whereas week 35 marked visit V12.

TCRdb's copy holds only in-frame clones and misses some; the assay was immunoSEQ multiplex PCR. The sample carries roughly 86,000 clones, roughly 89% recorded once. This sample's time point: week 47, end of study. Doses comprised 300 ug of mutant IDH1 20-mer peptide each, plus topical imiquimod. In weeks 1, 3, 5, 7, 11, 15, 19 and 23, patients were vaccinated. General study points: The occurrence of vaccine-induced immune responses was seen in over 90% of patients.

The V gene end was trimmed by 0 bases and the J gene end by 5 bases; junction bases not matched to a gene: 2. This CDR3 is built from 16 residues. In germline, CDR1 is LGHNA, CDR2 YNFKEQ. To note about this clone: Its antigen remains unidentified.

The chain is built from TRBV4-2 and TRBJ2-2, with 11 bases fitting TRBD2. The clonotype was recovered from a woman aged 45-65 years with glioma. This specimen was PBMCs, taken from a glioma patient whose treatment included an IDH1 peptide vaccine. The CDR3 here is CASSQDLAGGTGELFF. As DNA, the CDR3 is TGTGCCAGCAGCCAAGATCTAGCGGGAGGTACCGGGGAGCTGTTTTTT.